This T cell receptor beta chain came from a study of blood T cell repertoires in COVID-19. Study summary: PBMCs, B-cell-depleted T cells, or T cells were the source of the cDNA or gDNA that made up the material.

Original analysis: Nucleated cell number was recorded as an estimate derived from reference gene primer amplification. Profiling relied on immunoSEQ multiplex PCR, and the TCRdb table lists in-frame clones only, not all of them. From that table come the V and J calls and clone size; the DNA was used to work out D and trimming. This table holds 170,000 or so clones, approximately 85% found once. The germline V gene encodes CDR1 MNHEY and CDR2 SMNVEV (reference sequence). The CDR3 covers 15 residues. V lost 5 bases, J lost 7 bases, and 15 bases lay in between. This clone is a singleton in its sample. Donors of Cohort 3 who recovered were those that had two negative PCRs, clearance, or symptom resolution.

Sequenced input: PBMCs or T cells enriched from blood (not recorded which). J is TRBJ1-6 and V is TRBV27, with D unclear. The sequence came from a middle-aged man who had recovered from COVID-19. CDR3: CASSNTPGTNSPLHF. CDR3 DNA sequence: TGTGCCAGCAGTAACACACCGGGAACAAATTCACCCCTCCACTTT.